This T cell receptor (beta chain) was documented in a study of T cell repertoires in MIS-A myocarditis. V lost 1 base, J lost 8 bases, and 3 bases stayed unmatched. The CDR3 contains 14 residues. CDR1 SGHRS and CDR2 YFSETQ come from the germline V gene. The data were produced by immunoSEQ multiplex PCR, yet TCRdb's version contains in-frame clones alone and is incomplete. The data show roughly 14,000 clones, 70% to 85% seen once. The sequenced material came from left ventricle heart tissue obtained at autopsy. The sequence derives from a young man with fulminant myocarditis from multisystem inflammatory syndrome in adults (MIS-A) after COVID-19. The chain has TRBV5-1 and TRBJ1-6, with TRBD1 matching over 7 bases. The CDR3 region is CASSLIRGDSPLHF. CDR3 nucleotide sequence: TGCGCCAGCAGCTTGATCAGGGGGGATTCACCCCTCCACTTT.